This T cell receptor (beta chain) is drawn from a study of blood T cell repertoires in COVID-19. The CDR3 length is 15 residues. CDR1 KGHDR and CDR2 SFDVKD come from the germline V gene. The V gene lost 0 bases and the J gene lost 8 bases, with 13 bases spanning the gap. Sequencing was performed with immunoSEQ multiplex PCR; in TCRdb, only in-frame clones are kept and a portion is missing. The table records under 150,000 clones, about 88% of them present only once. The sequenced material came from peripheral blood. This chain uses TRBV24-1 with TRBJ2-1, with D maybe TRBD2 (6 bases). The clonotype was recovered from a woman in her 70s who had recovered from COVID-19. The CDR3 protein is CATSDLQRAGYEQFF. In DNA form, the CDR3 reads TGTGCCACCAGTGATTTGCAGCGAGCGGGCTATGAGCAGTTCTTC.